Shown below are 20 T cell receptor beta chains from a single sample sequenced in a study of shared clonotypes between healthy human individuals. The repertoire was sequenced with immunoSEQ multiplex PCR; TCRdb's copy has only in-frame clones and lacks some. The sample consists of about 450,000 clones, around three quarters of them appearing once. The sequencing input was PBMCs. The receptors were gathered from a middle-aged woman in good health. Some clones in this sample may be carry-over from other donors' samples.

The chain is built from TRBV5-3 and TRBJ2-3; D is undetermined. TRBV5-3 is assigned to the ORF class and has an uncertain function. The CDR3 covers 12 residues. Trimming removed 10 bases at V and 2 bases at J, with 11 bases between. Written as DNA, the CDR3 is TGTGCCCCCCCCCTGATCACAGATACGCAGTATTTT. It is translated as CAPPLITDTQYF.

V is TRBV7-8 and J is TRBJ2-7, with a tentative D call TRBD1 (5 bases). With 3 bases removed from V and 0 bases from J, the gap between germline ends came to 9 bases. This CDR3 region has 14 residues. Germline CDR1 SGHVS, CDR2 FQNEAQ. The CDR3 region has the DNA TGTGCCAGCAGCTTGTTGACAGCCTCCTACGAGCAGTACTTC. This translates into CASSLLTASYEQYF.

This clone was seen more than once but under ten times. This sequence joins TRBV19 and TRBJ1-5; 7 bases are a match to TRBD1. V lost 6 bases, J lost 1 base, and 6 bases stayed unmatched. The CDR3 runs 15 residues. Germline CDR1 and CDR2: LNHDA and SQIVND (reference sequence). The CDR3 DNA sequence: TGTGCCAGTAGAGGGGGACAGACCAGCAATCAGCCCCAGCATTTT. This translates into CASRGGQTSNQPQHF.

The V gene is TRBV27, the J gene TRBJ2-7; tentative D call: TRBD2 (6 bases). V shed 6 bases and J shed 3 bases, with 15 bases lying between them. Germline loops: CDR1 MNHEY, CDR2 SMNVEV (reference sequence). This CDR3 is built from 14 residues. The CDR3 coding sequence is TGTGCCAGCAGGGCGGGGACGACCCTCTACGAGCAGTACTTC. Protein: CASRAGTTLYEQYF.

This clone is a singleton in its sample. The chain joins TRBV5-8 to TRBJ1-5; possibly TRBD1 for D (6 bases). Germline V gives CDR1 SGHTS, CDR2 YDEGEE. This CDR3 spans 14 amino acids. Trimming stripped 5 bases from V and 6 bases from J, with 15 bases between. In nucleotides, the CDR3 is TGTGCCAGCAGAGAGGAGGGGGTAGTTCAGCCCCAGCATTTT. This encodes CASREEGVVQPQHF.

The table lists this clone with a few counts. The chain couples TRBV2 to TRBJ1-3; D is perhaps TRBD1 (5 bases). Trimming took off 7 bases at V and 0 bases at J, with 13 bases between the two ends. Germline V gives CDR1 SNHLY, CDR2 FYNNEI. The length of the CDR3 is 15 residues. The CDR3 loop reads CASTPGASSGNTIYF. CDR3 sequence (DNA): TGTGCCAGCACCCCTGGGGCCAGCTCTGGAAACACCATATATTTT.

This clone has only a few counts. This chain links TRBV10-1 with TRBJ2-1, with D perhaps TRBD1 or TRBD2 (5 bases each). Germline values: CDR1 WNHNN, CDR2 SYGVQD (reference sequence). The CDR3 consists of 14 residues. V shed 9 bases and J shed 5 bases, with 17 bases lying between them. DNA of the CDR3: TGCGCCAGGGCGGGCAGGGCAAGAGACAATGAGCAGTTCTTC. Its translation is CARAGRARDNEQFF.

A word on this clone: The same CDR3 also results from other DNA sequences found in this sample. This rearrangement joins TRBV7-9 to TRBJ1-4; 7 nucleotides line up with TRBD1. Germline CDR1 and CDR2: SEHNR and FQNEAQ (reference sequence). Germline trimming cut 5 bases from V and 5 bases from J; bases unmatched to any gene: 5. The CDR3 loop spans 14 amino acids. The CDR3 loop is CASSPGQDNEKLFF. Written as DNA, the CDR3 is TGTGCCAGCAGCCCCGGACAGGACAATGAAAAACTGTTTTTT.

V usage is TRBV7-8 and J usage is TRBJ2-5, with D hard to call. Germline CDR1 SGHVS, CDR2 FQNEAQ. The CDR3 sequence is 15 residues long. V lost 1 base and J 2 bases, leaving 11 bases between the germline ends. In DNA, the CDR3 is TGTGCCAGCAGCTTAGGAGTAATGCGGCAAGAGACCCAGTACTTC. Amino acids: CASSLGVMRQETQYF.

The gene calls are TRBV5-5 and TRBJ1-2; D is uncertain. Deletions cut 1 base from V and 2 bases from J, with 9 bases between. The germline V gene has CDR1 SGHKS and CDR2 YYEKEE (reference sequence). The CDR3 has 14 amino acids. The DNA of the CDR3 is TGTGCCAGCAGCTTGCTACAGTTAAACTATGGCTACACCTTC. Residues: CASSLLQLNYGYTF. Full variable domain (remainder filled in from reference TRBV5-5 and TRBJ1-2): DAGVTQSPTHLIKTRGQQVTLRCSPISGHKSVSWYQQVLGQGPQFIFQYYEKEERGRGNFPDRFSARQFPNYSSELNVNALLLGDSALYLCASSLLQLNYGYTFGSGTRLTVV.

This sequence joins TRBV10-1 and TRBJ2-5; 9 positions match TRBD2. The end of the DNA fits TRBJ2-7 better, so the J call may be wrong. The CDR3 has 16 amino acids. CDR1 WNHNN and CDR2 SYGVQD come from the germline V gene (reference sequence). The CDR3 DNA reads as TGCGCCAGCAGTCCAGGACTAGCGCTACCATCCTACGAGCAGTACTTC. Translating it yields CASSPGLALPSYEQYF.

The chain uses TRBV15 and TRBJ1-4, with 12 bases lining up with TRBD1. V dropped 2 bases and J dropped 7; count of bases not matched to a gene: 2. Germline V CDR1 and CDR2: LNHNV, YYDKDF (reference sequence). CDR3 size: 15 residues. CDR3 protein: CATSRPGQGAEKLFF. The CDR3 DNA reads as TGTGCCACCAGCAGACCGGGACAGGGGGCTGAAAAACTGTTTTTT.

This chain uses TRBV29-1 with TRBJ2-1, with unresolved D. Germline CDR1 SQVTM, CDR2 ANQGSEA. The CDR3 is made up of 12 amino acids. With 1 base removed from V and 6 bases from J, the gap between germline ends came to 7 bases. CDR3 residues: CSVEAAGNEQFF. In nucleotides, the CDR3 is TGCAGCGTTGAAGCGGCCGGCAATGAGCAGTTCTTC.

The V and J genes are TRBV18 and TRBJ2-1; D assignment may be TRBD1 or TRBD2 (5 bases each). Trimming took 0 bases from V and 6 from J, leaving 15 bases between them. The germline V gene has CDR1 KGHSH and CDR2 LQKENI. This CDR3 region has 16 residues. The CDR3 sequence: CASSPPGSPRGNEQFF. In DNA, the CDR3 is TGTGCCAGCTCACCACCGGGAAGTCCGAGGGGCAATGAGCAGTTCTTC.

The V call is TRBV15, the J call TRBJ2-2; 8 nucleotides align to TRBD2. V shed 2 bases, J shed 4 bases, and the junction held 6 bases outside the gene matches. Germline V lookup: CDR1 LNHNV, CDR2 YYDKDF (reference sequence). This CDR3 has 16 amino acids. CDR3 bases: TGTGCCACCAGCAGACGCAGCGGGAGTGGCACCGGGGAGCTGTTTTTT. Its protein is CATSRRSGSGTGELFF.

This chain's CDR3 is CASSISTGNEAFF. CDR3 DNA: TGTGCCAGTAGTATCTCGACAGGGAATGAAGCTTTCTTT. The genes are TRBV19 and TRBJ1-1, with 7 bases aligning to TRBD1. CDR3 length: 13 residues. Trimming cost V 3 bases and J 7 bases; bases outside gene matches: 5. Germline V CDR1 and CDR2: LNHDA, SQIVND (reference sequence).

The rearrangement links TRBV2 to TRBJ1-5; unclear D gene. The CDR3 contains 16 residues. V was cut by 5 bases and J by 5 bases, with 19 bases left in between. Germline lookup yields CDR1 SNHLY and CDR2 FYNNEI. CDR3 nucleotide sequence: TGTGCCAGCAGTAACCTTAACCGAGGGTTCGATCAGCCCCAGCATTTT. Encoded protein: CASSNLNRGFDQPQHF. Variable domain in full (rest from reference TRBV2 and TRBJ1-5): EPEVTQTPSHQVTQMGQEVILRCVPISNHLYFYWYRQILGQKVEFLVSFYNNEISEKSEIFDDQFSVERPDGSNFTLKIRSTKLEDSAMYFCASSNLNRGFDQPQHFGDGTRLSIL.

DNA for the CDR3: TGTGCCAGCAGTTTCGCCAAACAGAAAGGGTATGGCTACACCTTC. It specifies CASSFAKQKGYGYTF. V usage is TRBV27 and J usage is TRBJ1-2; D remains ambiguous. Germline-derived CDR1 and CDR2 are MNHEY and SMNVEV (reference sequence). This CDR3 is built from 15 residues. Trimming stripped 3 bases from V and 5 bases from J, with 16 bases between.

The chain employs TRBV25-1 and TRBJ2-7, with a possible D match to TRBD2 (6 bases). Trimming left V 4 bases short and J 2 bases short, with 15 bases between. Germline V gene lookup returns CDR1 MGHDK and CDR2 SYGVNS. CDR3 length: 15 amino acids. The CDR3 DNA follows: TGTGCCAGCAGTGCATCGACAGCGGGTCCCTACGAGCAGTACTTC. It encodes CASSASTAGPYEQYF.

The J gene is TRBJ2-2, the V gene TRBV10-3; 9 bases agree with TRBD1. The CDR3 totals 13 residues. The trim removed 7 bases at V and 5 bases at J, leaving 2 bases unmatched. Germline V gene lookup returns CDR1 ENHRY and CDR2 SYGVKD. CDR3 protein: CAITGTGTGELFF. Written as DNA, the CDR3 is TGTGCCATCACCGGGACAGGGACCGGGGAGCTGTTTTTT.